This T cell receptor (beta chain) originates from a study of cytomegalovirus exposure and HLA in healthy donors. Study conclusions and caveats: Among CMV-associated TCR beta chains, most appeared HLA-restricted in a later analysis. Earlier analysis found most TCR beta V segments productive about 87% or about 30% of the time.

The germline gives CDR1 MNHEY, CDR2 SVGAGI. This CDR3 has 13 residues. The V end was cut by 2 bases, the J end by 4 bases, with 5 bases between. 13 Jbeta primers and 60 Vbeta primers were used for the PCR. Authors' data handling: A later analysis counted approximately 88 million unique TCR beta chains, around 10 million shared. Here immunoSEQ multiplex PCR was the method, and the copy in TCRdb shows in-frame clones only, minus some. For V, J and clone size, that table is used; D and trimming come from the DNA. The data contain approximately 170,000 clones, around two thirds of them singletons. This clone was picked up a small number of times. The antigen remains unidentified.

The sample was PBMCs. This clonotype was sampled from a middle-aged man in good health and CMV-seronegative. V usage is TRBV6-5 and J usage is TRBJ2-2; D is possibly TRBD1 (5 bases). The CDR3 nucleotides read TGTGCCAGCAGTTACGGGGCCACCGGGGAGCTGTTTTTT. Its protein is CASSYGATGELFF.